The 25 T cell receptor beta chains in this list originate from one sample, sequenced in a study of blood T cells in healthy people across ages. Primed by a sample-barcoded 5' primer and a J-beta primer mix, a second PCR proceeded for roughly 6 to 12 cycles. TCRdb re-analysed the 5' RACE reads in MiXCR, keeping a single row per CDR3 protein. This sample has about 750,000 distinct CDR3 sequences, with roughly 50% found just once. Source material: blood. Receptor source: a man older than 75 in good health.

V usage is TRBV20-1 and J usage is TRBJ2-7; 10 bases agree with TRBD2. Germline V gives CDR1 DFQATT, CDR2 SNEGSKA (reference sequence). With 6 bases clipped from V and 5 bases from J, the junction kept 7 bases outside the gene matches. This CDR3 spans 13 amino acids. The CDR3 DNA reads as TGCAGTGCCCCCACCGGGACTAGCGACGAGCAGTACTTC. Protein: CSAPTGTSDEQYF.

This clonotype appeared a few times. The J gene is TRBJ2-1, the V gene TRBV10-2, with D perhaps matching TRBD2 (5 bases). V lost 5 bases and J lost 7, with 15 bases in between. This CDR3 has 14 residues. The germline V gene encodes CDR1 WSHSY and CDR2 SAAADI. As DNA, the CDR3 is TGCGCCAGCAGTCCAGGACTCTTATGGAATGAGCAGTTCTTC. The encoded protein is CASSPGLLWNEQFF.

The CDR3 spells CASSFPGVNGYTF. The CDR3 nucleotides are TGTGCCAGCAGTTTCCCCGGGGTCAATGGCTACACCTTC. This rearrangement joins TRBV28 to TRBJ1-2; D remains unclear. The CDR3 consists of 13 residues. Trimming stripped 3 bases from V and 6 bases from J, with 11 bases between. CDR1 is MDHEN and CDR2 is SYDVKM in the germline V gene.

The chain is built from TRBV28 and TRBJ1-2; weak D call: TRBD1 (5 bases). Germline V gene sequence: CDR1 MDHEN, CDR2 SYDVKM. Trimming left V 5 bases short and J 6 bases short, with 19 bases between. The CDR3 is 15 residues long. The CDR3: CASSVLDGGTDGYTF. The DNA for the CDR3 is TGTGCCAGCAGTGTGTTGGATGGCGGGACGGATGGCTACACCTTC.

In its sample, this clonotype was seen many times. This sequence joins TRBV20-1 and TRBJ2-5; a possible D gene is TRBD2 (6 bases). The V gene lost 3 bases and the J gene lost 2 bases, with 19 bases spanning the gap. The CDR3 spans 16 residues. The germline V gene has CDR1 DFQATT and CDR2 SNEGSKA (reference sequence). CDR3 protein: CSARTPTSGLQETQYF. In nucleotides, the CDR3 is TGCAGTGCTAGGACCCCTACGAGCGGGCTGCAAGAGACCCAGTACTTC.

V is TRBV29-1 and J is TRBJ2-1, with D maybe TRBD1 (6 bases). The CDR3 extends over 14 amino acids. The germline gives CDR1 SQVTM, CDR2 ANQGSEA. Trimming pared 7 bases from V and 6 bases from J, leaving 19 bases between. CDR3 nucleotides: TGCAGCGGGGCGTGGACAGAGATCTGCAATGAGCAGTTCTTC. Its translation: CSGAWTEICNEQFF.

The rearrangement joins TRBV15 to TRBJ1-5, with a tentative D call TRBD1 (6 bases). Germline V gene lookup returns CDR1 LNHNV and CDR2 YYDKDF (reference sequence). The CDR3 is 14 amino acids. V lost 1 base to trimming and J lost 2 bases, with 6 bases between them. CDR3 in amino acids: CATSRGQGNQPQHF. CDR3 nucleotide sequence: TGTGCCACCAGCAGAGGACAGGGCAATCAGCCCCAGCATTTT.

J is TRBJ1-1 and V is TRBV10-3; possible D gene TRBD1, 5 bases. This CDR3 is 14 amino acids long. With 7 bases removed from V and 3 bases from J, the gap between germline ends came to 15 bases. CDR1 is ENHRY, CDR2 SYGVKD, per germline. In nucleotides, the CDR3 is TGTGCCATCAAGGTGGGAGGGGTGGACACTGAAGCTTTCTTT. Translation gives CAIKVGGVDTEAFF.

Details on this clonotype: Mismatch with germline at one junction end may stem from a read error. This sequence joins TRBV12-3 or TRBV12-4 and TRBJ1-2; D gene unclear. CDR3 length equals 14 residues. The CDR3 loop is CAGSLYAGQGGYTF. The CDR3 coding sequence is TGTGCCGGCAGTTTGTATGCGGGCCAAGGGGGCTACACCTTC.

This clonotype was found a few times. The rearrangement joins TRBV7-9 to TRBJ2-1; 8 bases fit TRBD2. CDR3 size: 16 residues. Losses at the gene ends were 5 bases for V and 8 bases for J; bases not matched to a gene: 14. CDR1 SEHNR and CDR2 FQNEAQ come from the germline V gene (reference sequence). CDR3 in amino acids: CASSRGGLKSQYEQFF. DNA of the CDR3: TGTGCCAGCAGCCGCGGGGGGTTGAAGAGCCAATATGAGCAGTTCTTC. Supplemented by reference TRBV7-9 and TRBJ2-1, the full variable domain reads DTGVSQNPRHKITKRGQNVTFRCDPISEHNRLYWYRQTLGQGPEFLTYFQNEAQLEKSRLLSDRFSAERPKGSFSTLEIQRTEQGDSAMYLCASSRGGLKSQYEQFFGPGTRLTVL.

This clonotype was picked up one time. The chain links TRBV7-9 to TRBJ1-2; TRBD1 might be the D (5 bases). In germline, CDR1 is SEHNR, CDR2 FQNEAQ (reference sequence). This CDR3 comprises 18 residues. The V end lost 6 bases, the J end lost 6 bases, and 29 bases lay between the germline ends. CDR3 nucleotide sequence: TGTGCCAGCAGTTTGACCGACAGAGCCACCGCAGGTGGTCATGGCTACACCTTC. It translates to CASSLTDRATAGGHGYTF.

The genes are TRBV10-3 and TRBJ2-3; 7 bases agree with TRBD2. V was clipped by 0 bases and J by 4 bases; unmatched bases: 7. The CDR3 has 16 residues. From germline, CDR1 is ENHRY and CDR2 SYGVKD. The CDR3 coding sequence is TGTGCCATCAGTGAGTCGGCAGGCGGGAGTGCAGATACGCAGTATTTT. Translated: CAISESAGGSADTQYF.

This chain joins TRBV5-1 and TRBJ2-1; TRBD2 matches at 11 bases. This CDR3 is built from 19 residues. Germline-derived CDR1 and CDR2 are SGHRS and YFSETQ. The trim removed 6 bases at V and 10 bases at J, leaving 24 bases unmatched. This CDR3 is CASTSGLAGIQSGYGEQFF. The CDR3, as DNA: TGCGCCAGCACCAGCGGACTAGCGGGCATTCAATCGGGTTATGGGGAGCAGTTCTTC.

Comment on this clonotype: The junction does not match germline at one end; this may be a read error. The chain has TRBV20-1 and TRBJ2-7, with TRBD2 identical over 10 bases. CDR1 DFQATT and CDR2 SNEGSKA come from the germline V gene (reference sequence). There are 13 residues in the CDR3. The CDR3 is CRARPSGSHEQYF. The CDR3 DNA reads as TGCAGAGCTAGACCTAGCGGGAGCCACGAGCAGTACTTC.

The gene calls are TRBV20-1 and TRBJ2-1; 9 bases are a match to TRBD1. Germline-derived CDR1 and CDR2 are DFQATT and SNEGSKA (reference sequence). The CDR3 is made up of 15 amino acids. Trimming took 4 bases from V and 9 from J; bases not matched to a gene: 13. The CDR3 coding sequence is TGCAGTGCTATCTGGACAGGGGACAATAGGGGTGAGCAGTTCTTC. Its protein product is CSAIWTGDNRGEQFF.

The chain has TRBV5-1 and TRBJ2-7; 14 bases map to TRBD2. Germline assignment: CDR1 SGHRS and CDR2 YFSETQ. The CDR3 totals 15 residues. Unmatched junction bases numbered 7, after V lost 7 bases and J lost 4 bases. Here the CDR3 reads CASGPGTSGRYEQYF. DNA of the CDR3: TGCGCCAGCGGCCCGGGGACTAGCGGGAGATACGAGCAGTACTTC.

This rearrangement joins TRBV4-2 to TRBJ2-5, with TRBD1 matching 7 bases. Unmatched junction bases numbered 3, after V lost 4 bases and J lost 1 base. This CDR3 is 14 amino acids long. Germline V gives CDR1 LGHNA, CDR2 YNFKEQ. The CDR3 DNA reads TGTGCCAGCAGCCCCGGACAGGCCCAAGAGACCCAGTACTTC. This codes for CASSPGQAQETQYF.

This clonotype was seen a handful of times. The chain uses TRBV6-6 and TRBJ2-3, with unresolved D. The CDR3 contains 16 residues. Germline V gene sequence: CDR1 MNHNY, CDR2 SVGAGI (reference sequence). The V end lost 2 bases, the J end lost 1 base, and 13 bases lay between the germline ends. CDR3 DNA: TGTGCCAGCAGTTACCCCATTCCAAGCGGCACAGATACGCAGTATTTT. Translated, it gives CASSYPIPSGTDTQYF.

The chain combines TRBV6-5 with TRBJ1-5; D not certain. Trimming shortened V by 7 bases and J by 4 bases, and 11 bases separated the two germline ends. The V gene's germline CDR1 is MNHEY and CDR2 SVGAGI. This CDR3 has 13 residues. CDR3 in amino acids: CASKRRVNQPQHF. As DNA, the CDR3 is TGTGCCAGCAAGAGACGGGTAAATCAGCCCCAGCATTTT.

DNA of the CDR3: TGCGCCAGCAGCTTGGCCTCAGGGGGACAGCTAGCCAAAAACATTCAGTACTTC. It translates to CASSLASGGQLAKNIQYF. The V and J genes are TRBV5-1 and TRBJ2-4; 7 positions match TRBD1. The V gene's germline CDR1 is SGHRS and CDR2 YFSETQ. Trimming took 0 bases from V and 0 from J; bases not matched to a gene: 9. This CDR3 contains 18 residues.

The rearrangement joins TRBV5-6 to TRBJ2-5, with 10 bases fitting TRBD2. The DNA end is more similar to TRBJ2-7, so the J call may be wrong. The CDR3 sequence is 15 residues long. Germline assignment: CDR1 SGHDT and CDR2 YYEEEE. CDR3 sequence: CASLRRTSGFYEQYF. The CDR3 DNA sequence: TGTGCCAGTCTCCGGAGGACTAGCGGCTTTTACGAGCAGTACTTC.

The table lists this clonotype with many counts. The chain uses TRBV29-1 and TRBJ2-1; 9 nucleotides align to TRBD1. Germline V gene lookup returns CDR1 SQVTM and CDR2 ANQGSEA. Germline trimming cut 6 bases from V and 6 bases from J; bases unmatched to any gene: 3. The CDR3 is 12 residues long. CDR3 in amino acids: CSVGQGGNEQFF. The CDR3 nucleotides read TGCAGCGTGGGACAGGGCGGCAATGAGCAGTTCTTC.

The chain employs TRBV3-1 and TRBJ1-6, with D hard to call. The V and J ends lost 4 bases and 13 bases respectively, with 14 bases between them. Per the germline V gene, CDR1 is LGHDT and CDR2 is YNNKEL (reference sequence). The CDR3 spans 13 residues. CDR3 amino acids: CASSPSYSSPLHF. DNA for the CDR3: TGTGCCAGCAGCCCCTCCTACAGTTCGCCCCTCCACTTT.

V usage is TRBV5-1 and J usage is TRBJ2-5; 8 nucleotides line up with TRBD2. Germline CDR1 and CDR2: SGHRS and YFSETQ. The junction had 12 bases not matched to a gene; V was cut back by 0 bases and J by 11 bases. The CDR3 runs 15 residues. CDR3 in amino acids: CASSLEAGVGSEQYF. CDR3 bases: TGCGCCAGCAGCTTGGAAGCGGGAGTAGGGAGTGAGCAGTACTTC.

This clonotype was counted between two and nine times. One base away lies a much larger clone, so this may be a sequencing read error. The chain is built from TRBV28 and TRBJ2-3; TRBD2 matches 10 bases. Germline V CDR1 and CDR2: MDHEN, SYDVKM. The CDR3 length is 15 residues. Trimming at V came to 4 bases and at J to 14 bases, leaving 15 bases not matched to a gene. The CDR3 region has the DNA TGTGCCAGCAGTTGGCCTAGCGGGAGTGACAGATACGCGTATTTT. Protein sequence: CASSWPSGSDRYAYF.